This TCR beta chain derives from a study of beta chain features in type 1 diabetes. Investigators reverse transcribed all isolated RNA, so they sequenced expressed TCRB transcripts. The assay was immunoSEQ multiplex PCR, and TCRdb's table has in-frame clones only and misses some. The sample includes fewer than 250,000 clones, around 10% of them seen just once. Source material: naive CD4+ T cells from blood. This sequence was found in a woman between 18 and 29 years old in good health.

CDR3 sequence reads: CASSLEVGYTDTQYF. The CDR3, as DNA: TGCGCCAGCAGCTTGGAAGTCGGGTACACAGATACGCAGTATTTT. This chain connects TRBV5-1 to TRBJ2-3; D unclear. CDR1 is SGHRS and CDR2 is YFSETQ in the germline V gene. Deletions cut 0 bases from V and 2 bases from J, with 10 bases between. CDR3 length: 15 amino acids.